The rows below give T cell receptor beta chains drawn from one sample of a study of blood T cell repertoires in COVID-19. This table comes from immunoSEQ multiplex PCR, and its TCRdb copy is limited to in-frame clones, with some not included. This sample has about 110,000 clones, with 71% found just once. Sequencing was done on a sample of peripheral blood. All receptors derive from a human donor with acute or convalescent COVID-19. The donor label of this sample is uncertain. The CDR3 runs from the conserved cysteine through the conserved F or W. The D gene is left open where the match is weak. Only part of the rows carry a size: once, few, many, or a class if the clone is expanded.

.	TRBV2	.	TRBJ2-5	TGTGCCAGCAGTGCCCTCCAAGAGACCCAGTACTTC	CASSALQETQYF
.	TRBV28	once	TRBJ2-6	TGTGCCAGCAGACGCGCAGGCCCCGCTGGGGCCAACGTCCTGACTTTC	CASRRAGPAGANVLTF
.	TRBV18	.	TRBJ2-5	TGTGCCAGCTCACCGAGCCGGGGGACCCAGTACTTC	CASSPSRGTQYF
.	TRBV7-6	.	TRBJ1-1	TGTGCCAGCCCTACTGGGGGGTTGGGGAACACTGAAGCTTTCTTT	CASPTGGLGNTEAFF
TRBD1	TRBV10-2	few	TRBJ2-3	TGCGCCAGCAGTGCGACAGGGGGTAGGACAGATACGCAGTATTTT	CASSATGGRTDTQYF
.	TRBV3-1/TRBV3-2	many	TRBJ2-3	TGTGCCAGCAGCCAAGGGGGACTCGAGTGGACAGATACGCAGTATTTT	CASSQGGLEWTDTQYF
.	TRBV7-2	.	TRBJ2-7	TGTGCCAGCCTCCTGGTGGGGGGAAGTGATCAGCAGTACTTC	CASLLVGGSDQQYF
.	TRBV28	.	TRBJ1-6	TGTGCCAGCATCCCGCAGGGTTGGAGCTCCTATAATTCACCCCTCCACTTT	CASIPQGWSSYNSPLHF
TRBD1	TRBV27	.	TRBJ2-3	TGTGCCAGCAACCAGCGCGGGACAGGGGTGACAGATACGCAGTATTTT	CASNQRGTGVTDTQYF
.	TRBV28	.	TRBJ2-1	TGTGCCAGCAGTTTCCTGAGACAGCTCGGAGTGCAGTTCTTC	CASSFLRQLGVQFF
TRBD1	TRBV5-6	.	TRBJ1-2	TGTGCCAGCAGCTTGGGCTTGGACAGGACCTTAAACTATGGCTACACCTTC	CASSLGLDRTLNYGYTF
TRBD1	TRBV7-3	once	TRBJ1-1	TGTGCCAGCAGCGGTCGACAGGGTGAAGCTTTCTTT	CASSGRQGEAFF
TRBD2	TRBV15	.	TRBJ2-7	TGTGCCACCAGCAGAGGCCCCGGGAGACTAGCGGGGATAAGCTCCTACGAGCAGTACTTC	CATSRGPGRLAGISSYEQYF
.	TRBV5-4	.	TRBJ2-5	TGTGCCAGCAGCTTGGGGATTCGACAGGCCGGGAGGGAGACCCAGTACTTC	CASSLGIRQAGRETQYF
.	TRBV11-2	.	TRBJ1-3	TGTGCCAGCAGCTTACCCAGGCTTACTGGAAACACCATATATTTT	CASSLPRLTGNTIYF
.	TRBV18	few	TRBJ1-5	TGTGCCAGCTCTCTAGGAAGCAATCAGCCCCAGCATTTT	CASSLGSNQPQHF
.	TRBV7-9	.	TRBJ1-3	TGTGCCAGCAGCCGCCTGCTGGGCTTTGGGGGAAACACCATATATTTT	CASSRLLGFGGNTIYF
TRBD1	TRBV5-6	.	TRBJ2-4	TGTGCCAGCAGCACGGGACAGGGGCACATTCAGTACTTC	CASSTGQGHIQYF
TRBD2	TRBV7-8	.	TRBJ2-3	TGTGCCAGCAGCCGGACTAGCGGGGGATCAGATACGCAGTATTTT	CASSRTSGGSDTQYF
TRBD1	TRBV19	.	TRBJ1-1	TGTGCCAGTAGTAAGGCGACCGGGACAGGGAACACTGAAGCTTTCTTT	CASSKATGTGNTEAFF
TRBD2	TRBV5-1	.	TRBJ2-3	TGCGCCAGCAGCCTCTCTAGCGGGGGTTCCACAGATACGCAGTATTTT	CASSLSSGGSTDTQYF
.	TRBV19	.	TRBJ1-4	TGTGCCAGTAGTCCCGACAGGAACTCTAATGAAAAACTGTTTTTT	CASSPDRNSNEKLFF
.	TRBV5-6	many	TRBJ2-7	TGTGCCAGCAGCTTGGGGCAGAACTACGAGCAGTACTTC	CASSLGQNYEQYF
TRBD1	TRBV6-5	once	TRBJ1-1	TGTGCCAGCATCCAGGCAGGGGGCGGAGTGGCTTTCTTT	CASIQAGGGVAFF
TRBD1	TRBV7-8	.	TRBJ1-2	TGTGCCAGCAGCTTAGCCCGGGACAGGGGAAATCATGGCTACACCTTC	CASSLARDRGNHGYTF
TRBD2	TRBV4-2	.	TRBJ2-5	TGTGCCAGCAGCCAAGATTTCGGCACTAGCGGGGGTTTGGAGACCCAGTACTTC	CASSQDFGTSGGLETQYF
TRBD2	TRBV6-4	.	TRBJ2-3	TGTGCCAGCAGTCCAGCCGGGGGGGGCGTAGGCACAGATACGCAGTATTTT	CASSPAGGGVGTDTQYF
TRBD1	TRBV6-2/TRBV6-3	.	TRBJ1-2	TGTGCCAGCAGCGACATTCGGACAGGGGTTCACTATGGCTACACCTTC	CASSDIRTGVHYGYTF
TRBD2	TRBV7-6	.	TRBJ2-1	TGTGCCAGCAGCTACTCTAGCGGGGGGGCCACCTATGAGCAGTTCTTC	CASSYSSGGATYEQFF
.	TRBV6-1	.	TRBJ1-5	TGTGCCAGCAGTGAAGCATTCACCCTTCGGGATCAGCCCCAGCATTTT	CASSEAFTLRDQPQHF
TRBD2	TRBV19	.	TRBJ2-1	TGTGCCAGTAAAGACTACGGGGGGAGCTCCTACAATGAGCAGTTCTTC	CASKDYGGSSYNEQFF
TRBD2	TRBV14	.	TRBJ2-1	TGTGCCAGCAGCCACGGATTGGGACGGGGGGGCAATGAGCAGTTCTTC	CASSHGLGRGGNEQFF
.	TRBV6-5	.	TRBJ2-5	TGTGCCAGCAGTTTATGGGGGGACCAAGAGACCCAGTACTTC	CASSLWGDQETQYF
TRBD1	TRBV9	.	TRBJ2-1	TGTGCCAGCAGCCCGTCCGGGACAGACAATGAGCAGTTCTTC	CASSPSGTDNEQFF
TRBD1	TRBV19	few	TRBJ1-5	TGTGCCAGTAGTATCCGGACAGGCCATCAGCCCCAGCATTTT	CASSIRTGHQPQHF
.	TRBV19	few	TRBJ1-1	TGTGCCAGTAGTGCGGGGGATTCCGCGGGGGGTGAAGCTTTCTTT	CASSAGDSAGGEAFF
TRBD1	TRBV4-1	.	TRBJ2-5	TGCGCCAGCAGCCAAGAAGCTGGGACAGGGGAGTCAGTGCGGGAGACCCAGTACTTC	CASSQEAGTGESVRETQYF
TRBD1	TRBV19	.	TRBJ1-6	TGTGCCAGTAGTAAGGGGACAGGTAATTCACCCCTCCACTTT	CASSKGTGNSPLHF
TRBD1	TRBV3-1/TRBV3-2	.	TRBJ1-6	TGTGCCAGCAGCCTAGGACAGGGTGGTTCACCCCTCCACTTT	CASSLGQGGSPLHF
TRBD2	TRBV7-3	once	TRBJ2-3	TGTGCCAGCAGCTTTAGCGGGGGTACGGGAGATACGCAGTATTTT	CASSFSGGTGDTQYF
.	TRBV18	.	TRBJ2-2	TGTGCCAGCTTAAAACCAGGGGCCGGGGAGCTGTTTTTT	CASLKPGAGELFF
TRBD1	TRBV5-6	once	TRBJ1-2	TGTGCCAGCAGCTTGGATGTGACAGGGAGCCGTGGCTACACCTTC	CASSLDVTGSRGYTF
TRBD2	TRBV24-1	.	TRBJ2-5	TGTGCCACCAGTGACCCGGGACTAGGATCTGAGACCCAGTACTTC	CATSDPGLGSETQYF